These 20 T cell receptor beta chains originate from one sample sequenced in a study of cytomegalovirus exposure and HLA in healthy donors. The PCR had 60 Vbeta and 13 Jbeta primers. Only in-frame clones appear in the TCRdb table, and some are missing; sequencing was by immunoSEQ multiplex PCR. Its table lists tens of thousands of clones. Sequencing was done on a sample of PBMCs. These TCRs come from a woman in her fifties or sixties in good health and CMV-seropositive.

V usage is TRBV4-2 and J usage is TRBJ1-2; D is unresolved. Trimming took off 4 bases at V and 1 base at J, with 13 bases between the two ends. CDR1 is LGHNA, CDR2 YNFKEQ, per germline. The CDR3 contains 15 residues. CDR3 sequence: CASSPKRPDNYGYTF. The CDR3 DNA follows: TGTGCCAGCAGCCCCAAGAGGCCGGATAACTATGGCTACACCTTC.

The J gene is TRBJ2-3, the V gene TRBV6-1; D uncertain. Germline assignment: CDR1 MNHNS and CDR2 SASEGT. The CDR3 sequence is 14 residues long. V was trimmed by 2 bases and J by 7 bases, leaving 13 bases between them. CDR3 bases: TGTGCCAGCAGTGAAAGGCTTGGGCCTAATACGCAGTATTTT. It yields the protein CASSERLGPNTQYF.

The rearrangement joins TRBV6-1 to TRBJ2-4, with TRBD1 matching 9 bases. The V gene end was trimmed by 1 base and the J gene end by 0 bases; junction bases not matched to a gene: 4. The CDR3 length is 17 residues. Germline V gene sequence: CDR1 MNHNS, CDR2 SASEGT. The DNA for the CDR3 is TGTGCCAGCAGTGAAGTAGGGACAGGGCTAGCCAAAAACATTCAGTACTTC. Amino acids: CASSEVGTGLAKNIQYF.

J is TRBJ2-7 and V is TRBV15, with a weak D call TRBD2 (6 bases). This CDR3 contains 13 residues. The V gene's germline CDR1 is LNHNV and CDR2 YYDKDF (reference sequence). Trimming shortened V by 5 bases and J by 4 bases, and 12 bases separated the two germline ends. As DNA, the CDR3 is TGTGCCACCAGCCCTAGCGTAGGTTACGAGCAGTACTTC. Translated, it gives CATSPSVGYEQYF. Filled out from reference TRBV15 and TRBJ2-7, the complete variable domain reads DAMVIQNPRYQVTQFGKPVTLSCSQTLNHNVMYWYQQKSSQAPKLLFHYYDKDFNNEADTPDNFQSRRPNTSFCFLDIRSPGLGDTAMYLCATSPSVGYEQYFGPGTRLTVT.

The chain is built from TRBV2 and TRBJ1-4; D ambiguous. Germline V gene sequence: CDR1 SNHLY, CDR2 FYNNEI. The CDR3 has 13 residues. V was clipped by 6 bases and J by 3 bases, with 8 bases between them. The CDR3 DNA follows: TGTGCCAGCAGACTACGGTCTAATGAAAAACTGTTTTTT. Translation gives CASRLRSNEKLFF.

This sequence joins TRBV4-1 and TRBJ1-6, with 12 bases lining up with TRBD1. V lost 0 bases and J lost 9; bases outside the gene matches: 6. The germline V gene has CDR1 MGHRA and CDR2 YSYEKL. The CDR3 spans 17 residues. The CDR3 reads CASSQDRGDRGLSPLHF. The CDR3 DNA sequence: TGCGCCAGCAGCCAAGATAGGGGGGACAGGGGGCTTTCACCCCTCCACTTT.

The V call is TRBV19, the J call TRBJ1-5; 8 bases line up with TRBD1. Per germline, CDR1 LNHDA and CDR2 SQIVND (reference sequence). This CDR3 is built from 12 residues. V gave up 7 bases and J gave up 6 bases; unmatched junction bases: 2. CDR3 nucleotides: TGTGCCAGTACGGACAGGGCTCAGCCCCAGCATTTT. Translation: CASTDRAQPQHF.

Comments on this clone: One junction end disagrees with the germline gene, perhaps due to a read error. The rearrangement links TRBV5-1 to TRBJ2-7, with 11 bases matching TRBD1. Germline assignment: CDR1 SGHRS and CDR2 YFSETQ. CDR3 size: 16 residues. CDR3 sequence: CASTLGQGVSSYEQYF. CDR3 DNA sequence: TGCGCCAGCACCTTGGGACAGGGGGTAAGCTCCTACGAGCAGTACTTC.

Here the CDR3 reads CASSPGNRGEGYTF. CDR3 coding DNA: TGTGCCAGCAGTCCGGGGAACAGGGGTGAGGGCTACACCTTC. This sequence joins TRBV27 and TRBJ1-2; TRBD1 matches 7 bases. The CDR3 has 14 residues. Looked up from germline, CDR1 is MNHEY and CDR2 is SMNVEV (reference sequence). After removal of 5 bases from V and 8 bases from J, the junction contained 11 bases not matched to a gene.

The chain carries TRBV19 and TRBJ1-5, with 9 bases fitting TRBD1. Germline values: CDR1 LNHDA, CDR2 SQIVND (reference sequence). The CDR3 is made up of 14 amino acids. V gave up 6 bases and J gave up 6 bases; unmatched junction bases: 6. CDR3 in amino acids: CASSGQGNGQPQHF. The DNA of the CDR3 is TGTGCCAGTAGCGGACAGGGGAACGGTCAGCCCCAGCATTTT.

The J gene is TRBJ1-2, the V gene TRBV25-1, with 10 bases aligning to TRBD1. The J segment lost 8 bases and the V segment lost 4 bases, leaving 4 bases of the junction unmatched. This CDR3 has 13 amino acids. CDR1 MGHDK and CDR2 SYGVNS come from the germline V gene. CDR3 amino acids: CASSGQGAVGYTF. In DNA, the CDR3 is TGTGCCAGCAGTGGACAGGGGGCGGTCGGCTACACCTTC.

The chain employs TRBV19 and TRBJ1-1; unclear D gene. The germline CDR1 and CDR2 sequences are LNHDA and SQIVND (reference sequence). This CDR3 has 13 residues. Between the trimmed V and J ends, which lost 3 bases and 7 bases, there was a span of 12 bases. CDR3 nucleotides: TGTGCCAGTAGTATGGCGGGGATCGTTGAAGCTTTCTTT. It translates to CASSMAGIVEAFF. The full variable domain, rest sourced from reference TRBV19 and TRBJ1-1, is DGGITQSPKYLFRKEGQNVTLSCEQNLNHDAMYWYRQDPGQGLRLIYYSQIVNDFQKGDIAEGYSVSREKKESFPLTVTSAQKNPTAFYLCASSMAGIVEAFFGQGTRLTVV.

Here the CDR3 DNA reads TGTGCCATCAGTGAGGAGGCTAGACCAGATACGCAGTATTTT. It encodes CAISEEARPDTQYF. The chain is built from TRBV10-3 and TRBJ2-3; D remains unclear. Germline loops: CDR1 ENHRY, CDR2 SYGVKD. V was clipped by 2 bases and J by 4 bases, with 10 bases between them. The CDR3 has 14 residues.

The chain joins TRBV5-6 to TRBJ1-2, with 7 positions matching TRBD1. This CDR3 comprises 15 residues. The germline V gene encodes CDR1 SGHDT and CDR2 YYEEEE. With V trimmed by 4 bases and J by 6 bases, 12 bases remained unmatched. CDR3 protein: CASSVDRAFSNGYTF. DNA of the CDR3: TGTGCCAGCAGCGTTGACAGGGCGTTTAGCAATGGCTACACCTTC. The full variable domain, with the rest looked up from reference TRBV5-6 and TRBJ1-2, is DAGVTQSPTHLIKTRGQQVTLRCSPKSGHDTVSWYQQALGQGPQFIFQYYEEEERQRGNFPDRFSGHQFPNYSSELNVNALLLGDSALYLCASSVDRAFSNGYTFGSGTRLTVV.

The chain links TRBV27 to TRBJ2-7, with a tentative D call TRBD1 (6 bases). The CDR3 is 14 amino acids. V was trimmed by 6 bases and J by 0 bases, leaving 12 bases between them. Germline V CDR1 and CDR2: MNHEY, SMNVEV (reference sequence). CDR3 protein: CASSPGQSSYEQYF. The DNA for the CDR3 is TGTGCCAGCAGCCCGGGACAAAGCTCCTACGAGCAGTACTTC.

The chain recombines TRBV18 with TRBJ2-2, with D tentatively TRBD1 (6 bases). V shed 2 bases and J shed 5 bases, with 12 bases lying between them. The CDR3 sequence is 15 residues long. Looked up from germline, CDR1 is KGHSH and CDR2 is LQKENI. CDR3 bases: TGTGCCAGCTCACCAGGGGGCGCTTGGACCGGGGAGCTGTTTTTT. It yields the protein CASSPGGAWTGELFF.

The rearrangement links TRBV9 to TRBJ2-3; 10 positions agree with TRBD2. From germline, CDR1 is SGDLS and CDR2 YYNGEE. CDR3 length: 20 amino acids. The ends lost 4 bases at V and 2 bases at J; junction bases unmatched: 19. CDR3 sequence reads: CASSTQSGGATLYATDTQYF. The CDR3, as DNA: TGTGCCAGCAGCACCCAAAGCGGGGGGGCGACCCTTTATGCCACAGATACGCAGTATTTT.

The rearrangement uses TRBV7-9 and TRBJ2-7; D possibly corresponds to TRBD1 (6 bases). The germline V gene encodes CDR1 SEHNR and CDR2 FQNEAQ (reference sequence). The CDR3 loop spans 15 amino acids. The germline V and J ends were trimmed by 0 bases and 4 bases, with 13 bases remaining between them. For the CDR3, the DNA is TGTGCCAGCAGCTTAGCACAGGGTCTCCCGTACGAGCAGTACTTC. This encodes CASSLAQGLPYEQYF.

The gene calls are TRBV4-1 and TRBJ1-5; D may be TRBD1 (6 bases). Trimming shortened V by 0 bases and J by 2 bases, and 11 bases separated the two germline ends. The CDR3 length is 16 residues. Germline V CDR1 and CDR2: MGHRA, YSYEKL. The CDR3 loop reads CASSQEGAQGNQPQHF. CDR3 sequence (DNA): TGCGCCAGCAGCCAAGAGGGGGCTCAGGGCAATCAGCCCCAGCATTTT.

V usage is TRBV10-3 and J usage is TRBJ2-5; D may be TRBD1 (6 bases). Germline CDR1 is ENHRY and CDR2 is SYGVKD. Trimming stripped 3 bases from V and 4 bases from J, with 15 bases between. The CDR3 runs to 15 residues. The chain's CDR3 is CAISEGGRGGETQYF. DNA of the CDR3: TGTGCCATCAGTGAAGGGGGAAGAGGGGGAGAGACCCAGTACTTC.